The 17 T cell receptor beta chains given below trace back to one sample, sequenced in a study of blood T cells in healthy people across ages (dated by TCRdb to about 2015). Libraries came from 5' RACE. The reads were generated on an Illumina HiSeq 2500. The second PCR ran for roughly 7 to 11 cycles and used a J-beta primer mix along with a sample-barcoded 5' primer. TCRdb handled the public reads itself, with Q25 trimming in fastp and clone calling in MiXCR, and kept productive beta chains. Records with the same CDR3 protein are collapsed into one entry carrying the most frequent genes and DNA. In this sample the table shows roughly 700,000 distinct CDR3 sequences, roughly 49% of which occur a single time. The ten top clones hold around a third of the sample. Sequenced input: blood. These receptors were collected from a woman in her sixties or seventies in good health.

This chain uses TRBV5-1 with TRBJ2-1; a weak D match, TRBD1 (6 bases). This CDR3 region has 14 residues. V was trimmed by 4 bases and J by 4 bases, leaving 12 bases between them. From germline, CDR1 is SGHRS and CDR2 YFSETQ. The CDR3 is CASSVQGFYNEQFF. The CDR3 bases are TGCGCCAGCAGCGTACAGGGATTTTACAATGAGCAGTTCTTC.

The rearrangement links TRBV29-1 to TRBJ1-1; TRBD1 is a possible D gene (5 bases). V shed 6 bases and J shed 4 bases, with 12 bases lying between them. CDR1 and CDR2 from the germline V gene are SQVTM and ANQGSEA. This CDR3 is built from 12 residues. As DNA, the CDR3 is TGCAGCGTCGTGTCCGGGGGCACTGAAGCTTTCTTT. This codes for CSVVSGGTEAFF.

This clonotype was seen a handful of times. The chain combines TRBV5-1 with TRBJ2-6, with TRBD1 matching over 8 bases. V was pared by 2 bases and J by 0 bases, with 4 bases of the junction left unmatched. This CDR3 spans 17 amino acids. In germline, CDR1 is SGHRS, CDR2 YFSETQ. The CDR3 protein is CASSLRQGTSGANVLTF. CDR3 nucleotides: TGCGCCAGCAGCTTACGACAGGGGACCTCTGGGGCCAACGTCCTGACTTTC.

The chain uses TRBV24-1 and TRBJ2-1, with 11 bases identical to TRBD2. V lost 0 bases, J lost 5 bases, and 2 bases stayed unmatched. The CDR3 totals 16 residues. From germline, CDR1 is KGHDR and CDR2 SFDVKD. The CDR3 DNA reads TGTGCCACCAGTGATTTGGGGACTAGCGGTGACAATGAGCAGTTCTTC. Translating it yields CATSDLGTSGDNEQFF.

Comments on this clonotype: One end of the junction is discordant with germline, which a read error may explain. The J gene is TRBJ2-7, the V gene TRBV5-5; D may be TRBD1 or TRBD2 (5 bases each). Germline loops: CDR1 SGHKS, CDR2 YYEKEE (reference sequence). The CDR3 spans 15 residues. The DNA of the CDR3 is TGTACCAGCAGCGTGGGACCGGCTATGATCTACGAGCAGTACTTC. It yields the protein CTSSVGPAMIYEQYF.

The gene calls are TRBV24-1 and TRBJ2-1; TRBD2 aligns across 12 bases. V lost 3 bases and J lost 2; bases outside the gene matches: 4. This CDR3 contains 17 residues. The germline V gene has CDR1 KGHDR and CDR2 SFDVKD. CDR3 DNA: TGTGCCACCAGTGATCGGTCTAGCGGGAGGGCCTACAATGAGCAGTTCTTC. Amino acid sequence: CATSDRSSGRAYNEQFF.

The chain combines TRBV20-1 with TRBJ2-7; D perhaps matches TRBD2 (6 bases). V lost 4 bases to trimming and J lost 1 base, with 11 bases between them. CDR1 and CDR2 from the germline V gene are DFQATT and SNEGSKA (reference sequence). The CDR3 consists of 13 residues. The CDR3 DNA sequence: TGCAGTGCTATGGGGGGATTTTCCTACGAGCAGTACTTC. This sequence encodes CSAMGGFSYEQYF.

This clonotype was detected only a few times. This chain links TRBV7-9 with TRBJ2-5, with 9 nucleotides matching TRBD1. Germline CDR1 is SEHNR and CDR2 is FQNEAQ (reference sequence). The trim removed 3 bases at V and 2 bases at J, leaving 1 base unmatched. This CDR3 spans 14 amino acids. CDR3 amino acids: CASSLDRGQETQYF. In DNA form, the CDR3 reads TGTGCCAGCAGCTTGGACAGGGGACAAGAGACCCAGTACTTC.

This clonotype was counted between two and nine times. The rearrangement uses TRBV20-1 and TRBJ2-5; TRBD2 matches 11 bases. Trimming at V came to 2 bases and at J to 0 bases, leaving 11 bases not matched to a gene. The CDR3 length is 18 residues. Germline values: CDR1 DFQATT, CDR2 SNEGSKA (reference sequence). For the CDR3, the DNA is TGCAGTGCTAGACCCCGCTGGCGTAGCGGGAGGGACCAAGAGACCCAGTACTTC. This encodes CSARPRWRSGRDQETQYF.

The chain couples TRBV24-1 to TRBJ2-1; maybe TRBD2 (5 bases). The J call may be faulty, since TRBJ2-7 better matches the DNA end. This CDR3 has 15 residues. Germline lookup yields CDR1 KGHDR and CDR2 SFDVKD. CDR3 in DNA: TGTGCCACCAGTCCGACCATCGGGAACTACAATGAGCAGTACTTC. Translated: CATSPTIGNYNEQYF.

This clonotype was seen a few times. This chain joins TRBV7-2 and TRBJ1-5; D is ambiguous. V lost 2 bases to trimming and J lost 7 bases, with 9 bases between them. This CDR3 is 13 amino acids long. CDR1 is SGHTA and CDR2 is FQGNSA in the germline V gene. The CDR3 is CASSLTREQPQHF. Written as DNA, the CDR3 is TGTGCCAGCAGCTTAACAAGGGAACAGCCCCAGCATTTT.

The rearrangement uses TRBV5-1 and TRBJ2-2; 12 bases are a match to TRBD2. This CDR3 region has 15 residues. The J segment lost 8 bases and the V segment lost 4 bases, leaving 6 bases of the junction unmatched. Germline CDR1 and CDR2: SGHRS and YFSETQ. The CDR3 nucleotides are TGCGCCAGCAGCCGACTAGCGGGAGAAGCGGGGGAGCTGTTTTTT. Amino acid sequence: CASSRLAGEAGELFF.

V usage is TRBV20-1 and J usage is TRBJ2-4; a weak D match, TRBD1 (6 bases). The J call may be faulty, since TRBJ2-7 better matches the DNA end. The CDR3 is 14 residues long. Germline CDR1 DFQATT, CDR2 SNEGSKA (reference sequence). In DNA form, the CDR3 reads TGCAGTGCTAGTACGCAGGGGAGCCCCTACGAGCAGTACTTC. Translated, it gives CSASTQGSPYEQYF.

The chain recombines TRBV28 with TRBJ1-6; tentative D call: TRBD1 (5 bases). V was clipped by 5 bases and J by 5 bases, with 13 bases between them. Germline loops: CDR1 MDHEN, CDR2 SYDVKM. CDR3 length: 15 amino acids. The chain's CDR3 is CASSPPGKNNSPLHF. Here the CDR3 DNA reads TGTGCCAGCAGTCCGCCAGGGAAGAATAATTCACCCCTCCACTTT. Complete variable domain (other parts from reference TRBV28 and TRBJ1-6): DVKVTQSSRYLVKRTGEKVFLECVQDMDHENMFWYRQDPGLGLRLIYFSYDVKMKEKGDIPEGYSVSREKKERFSLILESASTNQTSMYLCASSPPGKNNSPLHFGNGTRLTVT.

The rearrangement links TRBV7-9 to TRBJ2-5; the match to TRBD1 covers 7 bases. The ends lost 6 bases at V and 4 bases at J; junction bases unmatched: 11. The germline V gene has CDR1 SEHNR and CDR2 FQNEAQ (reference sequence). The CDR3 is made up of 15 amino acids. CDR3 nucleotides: TGTGCCAGCAGACGACTCGACAGGGACCCAGAGACCCAGTACTTC. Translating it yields CASRRLDRDPETQYF.

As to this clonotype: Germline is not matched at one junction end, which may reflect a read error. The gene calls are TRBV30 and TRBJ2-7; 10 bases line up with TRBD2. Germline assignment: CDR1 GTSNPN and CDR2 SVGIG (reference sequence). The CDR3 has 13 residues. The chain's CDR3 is CACRLAGAYELYF. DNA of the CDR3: TGTGCCTGCAGACTAGCGGGCGCCTACGAGCTGTACTTC.

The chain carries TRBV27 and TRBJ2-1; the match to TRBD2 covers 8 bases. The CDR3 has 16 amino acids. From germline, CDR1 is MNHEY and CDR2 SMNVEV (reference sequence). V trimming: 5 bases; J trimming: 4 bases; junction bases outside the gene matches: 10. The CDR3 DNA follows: TGTGCCAGCAGTCCCAAGACGGGACTAGGATACAATGAGCAGTTCTTC. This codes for CASSPKTGLGYNEQFF.